What follows are 30 T cell receptor beta chains derived from one specimen sequenced in a study of T cell repertoires in cytomegalovirus infection. TCRdb independently ran MiXCR on the reads; one entry per CDR3 protein. The repertoire holds over 100,000 distinct CDR3 sequences, with around a tenth as singletons. No antigen has been assigned to these receptors. Specimen: PBMCs, sequenced either directly or after in vitro stimulation (not recorded which). These receptor sequences come from a human donor in good health (CMV status not recorded). Some clones in this sample may be carry-over from other donors' samples.

This clonotype was seen a handful of times. The V and J genes are TRBV7-9 and TRBJ2-1; D is unclear. The germline V gene encodes CDR1 SEHNR and CDR2 FQNEAQ (reference sequence). There are 14 residues in the CDR3. V lost 3 bases and J lost 6, with 12 bases in between. CDR3 sequence (DNA): TGTGCCAGCAGCTTGGGCGGCCTGGTCAATGAGCAGTTCTTC. Amino acids: CASSLGGLVNEQFF.

The chain combines TRBV11-2 with TRBJ2-7; D possibly corresponds to TRBD2 (5 bases). V was cut by 4 bases and J by 2 bases, with 12 bases left in between. Germline loops: CDR1 SGHAT, CDR2 FQNNGV. The CDR3 has 14 residues. This CDR3 is CASSSVGLPYEQYV. The CDR3 DNA is TGTGCCAGCAGCTCCGTAGGACTTCCCTACGAGCAGTACGTC.

V and J are TRBV7-6 and TRBJ2-5; D is ambiguous. Germline CDR1 and CDR2: SGHVS and FNYEAQ. The CDR3 runs 15 residues. V dropped 1 base and J dropped 2 bases, with 11 bases sitting between them. The DNA for the CDR3 is TGTGCCAGCAGCTTAGTGGCAGTAGAACAAGAGACCCAGTACTTC. Translated, it gives CASSLVAVEQETQYF.

This clonotype was seen ten or more times. The chain uses TRBV7-2 and TRBJ1-1; no definite D call. Germline assignment: CDR1 SGHTA and CDR2 FQGNSA. The length of the CDR3 is 13 residues. V lost 5 bases to trimming and J lost 10 bases, with 17 bases between them. The CDR3 bases are TGTGCCAGCAGCCTAGGTGGGCCATTTGGAGCTTTCTTT. The encoded protein is CASSLGGPFGAFF.

This sequence joins TRBV5-1 and TRBJ2-7; 14 nucleotides line up with TRBD2. This CDR3 has 15 amino acids. Germline lookup yields CDR1 SGHRS and CDR2 YFSETQ. Trimming took 3 bases from V and 5 from J; bases not matched to a gene: 4. CDR3: CASSSGLAGEDEQYF. The CDR3 DNA reads TGCGCCAGCAGCTCGGGACTAGCGGGAGAGGACGAGCAGTACTTC.

A few counts support this clonotype. The chain carries TRBV6-2 or TRBV6-3 and TRBJ1-6, with no clear D. Trimming took off 4 bases at V and 7 bases at J, with 8 bases between the two ends. The CDR3 sequence is 13 residues long. CDR1 MNHEY and CDR2 SVGEGT come from the germline V gene. The CDR3 sequence is CASSFPANSPLHF. For the CDR3, the DNA is TGTGCCAGCAGTTTTCCGGCAAATTCACCCCTCCACTTT.

A remark on this clonotype: Being one base from a much bigger clone, this may be a read error. Since the CDR3 does not end with the conserved phenylalanine or tryptophan, this likely comes from a read error. V is TRBV19 and J is TRBJ1-5; the D gene is possibly TRBD1 (6 bases). Germline lookup yields CDR1 LNHDA and CDR2 SQIVND (reference sequence). CDR3 length: 19 amino acids. The V end lost 8 bases, the J end lost 0 bases, and 26 bases lay between the germline ends. CDR3 bases: TGTGCCAGTGGGCACAGGGAGCACACTAAAGGATATAGCAATCAGCCCCAGCATTTG. Its protein product is CASGHREHTKGYSNQPQHL.

V usage is TRBV7-6 and J usage is TRBJ1-2; TRBD1 matches at 10 bases. The CDR3 loop spans 15 amino acids. Trimming took 1 base from V and 8 from J; bases not matched to a gene: 7. The germline V gene encodes CDR1 SGHVS and CDR2 FNYEAQ. The CDR3 DNA is TGTGCCAGCAGCTTAGAAGAGACAGGGGGCGACGGCTACACCTTC. This codes for CASSLEETGGDGYTF.

This clonotype has a count of ten or more. The chain recombines TRBV7-8 with TRBJ1-5; maybe TRBD1 (5 bases). The CDR3 totals 17 residues. The germline CDR1 and CDR2 sequences are SGHVS and FQNEAQ. V lost 6 bases, J lost 4 bases, and 22 bases lay in between. CDR3 amino acids: CASSLMGWRGRNQPQHF. The CDR3 DNA reads TGTGCCAGCAGTTTAATGGGGTGGCGGGGGAGGAATCAGCCCCAGCATTTT.

This clonotype was counted at least ten times. The chain combines TRBV7-9 with TRBJ1-5; D is unclear. The ends were cut back, 1 base at V and 3 bases at J, with 13 bases in the middle. The germline V gene has CDR1 SEHNR and CDR2 FQNEAQ (reference sequence). This CDR3 region has 16 residues. The chain's CDR3 is CASSLDSRVNNQPQHF. CDR3 nucleotides: TGTGCCAGCAGCTTAGATAGTCGGGTGAACAATCAGCCCCAGCATTTT.

This clonotype was seen many times. V gene TRBV19 combines with J gene TRBJ2-1; a possible D gene is TRBD2 (6 bases). Germline V gene sequence: CDR1 LNHDA, CDR2 SQIVND (reference sequence). The CDR3 spans 16 residues. V was clipped by 2 bases and J by 5 bases, with 16 bases between them. CDR3 residues: CASSITLGRENNEQFF. In DNA, the CDR3 is TGTGCCAGTAGTATAACCCTCGGGAGAGAAAACAATGAGCAGTTCTTC.

This clonotype was detected many times. This chain connects TRBV7-2 to TRBJ1-5; TRBD1 might be the D (5 bases). Trimming removed 5 bases from V and 2 bases from J, with 16 bases in between. The CDR3 loop spans 16 amino acids. Germline V lookup: CDR1 SGHTA, CDR2 FQGNSA. The CDR3 loop is CASSPITGEGNQPQHF. The CDR3 DNA reads TGTGCCAGCAGCCCCATCACGGGGGAAGGCAATCAGCCCCAGCATTTT.

This clonotype appeared many times. CDR3: CASRSGRFSYEQYV. In DNA form, the CDR3 reads TGTGCCAGCAGGAGCGGGAGGTTCTCCTACGAGCAGTACGTC. The chain combines TRBV12-3 or TRBV12-4 with TRBJ2-7, with 9 bases identical to TRBD2. V lost 6 bases to trimming and J lost 0 bases; unmatched junction nucleotides: 3. The CDR3 sequence is 14 residues long.

This clonotype was found many times. The chain carries TRBV28 and TRBJ2-7; D remains unclear. V was clipped by 8 bases and J by 6 bases, with 14 bases between them. The germline V gene encodes CDR1 MDHEN and CDR2 SYDVKM. The CDR3 consists of 12 residues. The CDR3: CASQFSPGEQYF. CDR3 coding DNA: TGTGCCAGCCAGTTTTCCCCCGGCGAGCAGTACTTC. The complete variable domain, with remaining parts taken from reference TRBV28 and TRBJ2-7, reads DVKVTQSSRYLVKRTGEKVFLECVQDMDHENMFWYRQDPGLGLRLIYFSYDVKMKEKGDIPEGYSVSREKKERFSLILESASTNQTSMYLCASQFSPGEQYFGPGTRLTVT.

J is TRBJ1-6 and V is TRBV6-5, with 7 positions matching TRBD1. Germline CDR1 reads MNHEY; CDR2 reads SVGAGI. This CDR3 is built from 14 residues. V was clipped by 6 bases and J by 7 bases; unmatched bases: 6. As DNA, the CDR3 is TGTGCCAGCAGCTTCGGGACAGAAAATTCACCCCTCCACTTT. It yields the protein CASSFGTENSPLHF.

This clonotype was seen repeatedly, ten times or more. The J gene is TRBJ1-5, the V gene TRBV29-1; 9 bases line up with TRBD1. CDR3 length: 13 amino acids. V shed 6 bases and J 3 bases; nucleotides not matched to a gene: 3. Germline V gene sequence: CDR1 SQVTM, CDR2 ANQGSEA. The CDR3 coding sequence is TGCAGCGTCGGGGACAGGGTCAATCAGCCCCAGCATTTT. It is translated as CSVGDRVNQPQHF.

This clonotype was recorded at least ten times. The chain combines TRBV25-1 with TRBJ2-5, with 8 bases lining up with TRBD2. V gave up 3 bases and J gave up 3 bases; unmatched junction bases: 6. The CDR3 is made up of 15 amino acids. CDR1 and CDR2 (germline): MGHDK, SYGVNS. CDR3 region: CASSELLAGKETQYF. CDR3 bases: TGTGCCAGCAGTGAGCTTTTAGCGGGAAAAGAGACCCAGTACTTC.

In this sample, this clonotype turned up many times. The J gene is TRBJ2-5, the V gene TRBV7-2, with 8 nucleotides matching TRBD2. Germline values: CDR1 SGHTA, CDR2 FQGNSA. J lost 2 bases, V lost 5 bases, and 7 bases had no gene match. The CDR3 extends over 15 amino acids. The CDR3 DNA reads as TGTGCCAGCAGCCGGGGGGGGGGCTGGCAAGAGACCCAGTACTTC. This translates into CASSRGGGWQETQYF.

The J gene is TRBJ2-3, the V gene TRBV10-3; D assignment may be TRBD1 or TRBD2 (5 bases each). Per germline, CDR1 ENHRY and CDR2 SYGVKD. The V gene lost 10 bases and the J gene lost 4 bases, with 12 bases spanning the gap. This CDR3 comprises 12 residues. As DNA, the CDR3 is TGTGCCACGGGGCTTGAGCCAGATACGCAGTATTTT. Amino acid sequence: CATGLEPDTQYF.

In its sample, this clonotype was seen many times. This chain uses TRBV12-3 or TRBV12-4 with TRBJ2-7, with D hard to call. Trimming shortened V by 2 bases and J by 6 bases, and 11 bases separated the two germline ends. The CDR3 is 13 residues long. The CDR3 loop is CASSLIRVREQYF. The CDR3 nucleotides read TGTGCCAGCAGTTTAATAAGAGTCCGCGAGCAGTACTTC.

The V call is TRBV27, the J call TRBJ2-1; 8 bases are shared with TRBD1. Germline assignment: CDR1 MNHEY and CDR2 SMNVEV (reference sequence). V shed 5 bases, J shed 5 bases, and the junction held 11 bases outside the gene matches. CDR3 length: 16 amino acids. The CDR3 loop reads CASSVLSGQGHNEQFF. The CDR3 DNA reads as TGTGCCAGCAGTGTTTTGAGTGGACAGGGACACAATGAGCAGTTCTTC.

In this sample, this clonotype turned up many times. The J gene is TRBJ2-7, the V gene TRBV25-1; 11 bases fit TRBD2. V gave up 5 bases and J gave up 5 bases; unmatched junction bases: 23. The CDR3 runs to 20 residues. CDR1 is MGHDK and CDR2 is SYGVNS in the germline V gene. Here the CDR3 DNA reads TGTGCCAGCAGTATATTTCACAGGGGGCCTGAACTAGCGGGGGTCGACGAGCAGTACTTC. Translation: CASSIFHRGPELAGVDEQYF.

This clonotype was counted only a few times. The J gene is TRBJ1-4, the V gene TRBV7-2; possible D gene TRBD1, 5 bases. Germline lookup yields CDR1 SGHTA and CDR2 FQGNSA. V shed 5 bases and J shed 8 bases, with 15 bases lying between them. The CDR3 totals 14 residues. The CDR3 here is CASSQGQGWEKLFF. The CDR3 nucleotides are TGTGCCAGCAGCCAGGGCCAGGGTTGGGAAAAACTGTTTTTT.

In this sample, this clonotype turned up a few times. This rearrangement joins TRBV11-2 to TRBJ1-3, with 7 nucleotides matching TRBD1. The CDR3 covers 15 residues. CDR1 and CDR2 (germline): SGHAT, FQNNGV. The V and J ends lost 8 bases and 0 bases, in that order; junction bases with no gene match: 7. This chain's CDR3 is CASGATGVSGNTIYF. CDR3 nucleotides: TGTGCCAGCGGAGCTACAGGGGTCTCTGGAAACACCATATATTTT.

This clonotype was observed many times. The rearrangement uses TRBV5-5 and TRBJ2-7; the match to TRBD2 covers 11 bases. The CDR3 runs 14 residues. Per the germline V gene, CDR1 is SGHKS and CDR2 is YYEKEE (reference sequence). V shed 4 bases and J 4 bases; nucleotides not matched to a gene: 4. DNA for the CDR3: TGTGCCAGCAGCCTGAGACTAGCGGGATACGAGCAGTACGTC. It encodes CASSLRLAGYEQYV.

In this sample, this clonotype turned up many times. The chain combines TRBV7-9 with TRBJ2-1, with 9 bases identical to TRBD1. The length of the CDR3 is 15 residues. With 5 bases clipped from V and 7 bases from J, the junction kept 9 bases outside the gene matches. The germline V gene encodes CDR1 SEHNR and CDR2 FQNEAQ (reference sequence). Here the CDR3 reads CASSPRDRAGNEQFF. The CDR3 nucleotides read TGTGCCAGCAGCCCCCGGGACAGGGCAGGGAATGAGCAGTTCTTC.

Many counts were recorded for this clonotype. The chain uses TRBV24-1 and TRBJ1-5, with 12 bases fitting TRBD1. The CDR3 sequence is 17 residues long. Germline CDR1 reads KGHDR; CDR2 reads SFDVKD. Trimming at V came to 7 bases and at J to 2 bases, leaving 8 bases not matched to a gene. This CDR3 is CATSPGTGGLGNQPQHF. CDR3 DNA: TGTGCCACCAGCCCCGGGACAGGGGGCTTGGGCAATCAGCCCCAGCATTTT.

This clonotype was counted many times. The chain uses TRBV12-3 or TRBV12-4 and TRBJ1-2; 7 nucleotides line up with TRBD1. V shed 6 bases and J 4 bases; nucleotides not matched to a gene: 8. CDR3 length equals 14 residues. CDR3 in amino acids: CASRAGTVSYGYTF. DNA for the CDR3: TGTGCCAGCAGGGCCGGGACAGTAAGCTATGGCTACACCTTC.

This clonotype was seen a few times. The chain combines TRBV6-2 or TRBV6-3 with TRBJ2-3, with 9 positions matching TRBD2. CDR3 size: 14 residues. CDR1 is MNHEY, CDR2 SVGEGT, per germline. J was trimmed by 1 base and V by 6 bases; bases with no gene match: 2. CDR3 in amino acids: CASRRTSGTDTQYF. CDR3 bases: TGTGCCAGCAGGCGGACTAGCGGCACAGATACGCAGTATTTT.

The chain combines TRBV3-1 with TRBJ2-1, with 10 bases matching TRBD1. CDR3 length: 20 residues. Germline trimming cut 0 bases from V and 0 bases from J; bases unmatched to any gene: 11. The germline V gene has CDR1 LGHDT and CDR2 YNNKEL (reference sequence). The CDR3 bases are TGTGCCAGCAGCCAAGAAGTGGGGACAGGGGTTTGGGGCTCCTACAATGAGCAGTTCTTC. The encoded protein is CASSQEVGTGVWGSYNEQFF.